This record looks at one T cell receptor beta chain sequence and its context. The data are from a study of blood T cell repertoires in COVID-19. Across the study: Material from acute and convalescent COVID-19 was sourced from the United States, Italy and Spain. T cells, B-cell-depleted T cells, or PBMCs provided the cDNA or gDNA that served as material.

Original analysis: Nucleated cell number was recorded as an estimate derived from reference gene primer amplification. Produced via immunoSEQ multiplex PCR; TCRdb's table is partial and in-frame only. That table gives V, J and clone size, and the DNA gave D and trimming. The sample records some 38,000 clones, 80% to 90% being singletons. Sequencing input: peripheral blood. The TCR was taken from a man between 60 and 70 years old with COVID-19, enrolled during active disease.

The CDR3 DNA is TGCGCCAGCAGTGAGGCACTAGCGGGGACAGACGAGCAGTACTTC. Its translation is CASSEALAGTDEQYF. The chain carries TRBV10-2 and TRBJ2-7, with 10 bases aligning to TRBD2. Trimming at V came to 2 bases and at J to 5 bases, leaving 6 bases not matched to a gene. The CDR3 is 15 residues long. Germline CDR1 WSHSY, CDR2 SAAADI.